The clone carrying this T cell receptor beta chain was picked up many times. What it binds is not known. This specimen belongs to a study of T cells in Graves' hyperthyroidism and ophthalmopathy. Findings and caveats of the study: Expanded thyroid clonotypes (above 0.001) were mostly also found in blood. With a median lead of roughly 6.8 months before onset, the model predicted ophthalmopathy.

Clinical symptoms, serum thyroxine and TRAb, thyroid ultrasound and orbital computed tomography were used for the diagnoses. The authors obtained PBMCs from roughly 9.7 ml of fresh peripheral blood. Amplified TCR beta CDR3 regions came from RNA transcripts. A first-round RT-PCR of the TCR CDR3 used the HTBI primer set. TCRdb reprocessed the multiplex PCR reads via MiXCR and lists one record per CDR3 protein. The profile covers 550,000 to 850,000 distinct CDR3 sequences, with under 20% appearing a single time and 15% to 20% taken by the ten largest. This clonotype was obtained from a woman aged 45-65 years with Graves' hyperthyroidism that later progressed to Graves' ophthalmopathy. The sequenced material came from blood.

The CDR3 here is CASSLEVETGSETQYF. The CDR3 nucleotides are TGTGCCAGCAGCTTAGAAGTCGAGACAGGGTCAGAGACCCAGTACTTC. The V and J genes are TRBV11-2 and TRBJ2-5, with 7 positions matching TRBD1. Germline values: CDR1 SGHAT, CDR2 FQNNGV. With 0 bases clipped from V and 4 bases from J, the junction kept 8 bases outside the gene matches. The CDR3 runs to 16 residues.